This T cell receptor (beta chain) was obtained from a study of identical twins. TCRdb re-derived calls from the 5' RACE reads in MiXCR, one entry per CDR3 protein. The top ten clones hold roughly 3.2% of a sample with a few hundred thousand distinct CDR3 sequences, 9.6% of them seen once. At least ten counts were recorded for this clonotype. The CDR3 is 15 amino acids. Looked up from germline, CDR1 is LGHNA and CDR2 is YSLEER. The junction had 7 bases not matched to a gene; V was cut back by 0 bases and J by 5 bases. These same records also appear under a second study, on yellow fever vaccine responses in identical twins.

The chain couples TRBV4-3 to TRBJ2-7; 7 nucleotides agree with TRBD2. The sample consisted of PBMCs. The TCR sequence derives from a woman younger than 30 in good health. CDR3 nucleotide sequence: TGCGCCAGCAGCCAAGATCTCGCGGGAGCTGACGAGCAGTACTTC. This translates into CASSQDLAGADEQYF.